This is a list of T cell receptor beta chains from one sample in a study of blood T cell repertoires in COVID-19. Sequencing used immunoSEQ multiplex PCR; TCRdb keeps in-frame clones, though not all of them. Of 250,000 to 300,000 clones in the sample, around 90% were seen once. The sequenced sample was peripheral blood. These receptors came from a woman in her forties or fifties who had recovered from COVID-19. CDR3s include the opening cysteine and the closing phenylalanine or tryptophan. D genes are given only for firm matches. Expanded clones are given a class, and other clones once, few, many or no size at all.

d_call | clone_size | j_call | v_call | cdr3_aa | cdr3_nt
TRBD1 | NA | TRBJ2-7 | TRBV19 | CASSVLDRGTSYEQYF | TGTGCCAGTAGTGTACTGGACAGGGGGACCTCCTACGAGCAGTACTTC
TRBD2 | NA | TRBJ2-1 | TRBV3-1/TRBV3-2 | CASSQTGGSMDEQFF | TGTGCCAGCAGCCAAACGGGGGGGAGTATGGATGAACAGTTCTTC
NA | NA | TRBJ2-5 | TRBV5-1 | CASSSRGSGETQYF | TGCGCCAGCAGCTCACGAGGGTCCGGGGAGACCCAGTACTTC
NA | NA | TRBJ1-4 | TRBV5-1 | CASSEQGADEKLFF | TGCGCCAGCAGCGAACAGGGTGCGGATGAAAAACTGTTTTTT
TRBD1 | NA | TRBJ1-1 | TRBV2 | CASSGDRGTNTEAFF | TGTGCCAGCAGTGGGGACAGGGGGACGAACACTGAAGCTTTCTTT
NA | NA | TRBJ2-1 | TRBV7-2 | CASSIRDWYNEQFF | TGTGCCAGCAGCATCCGGGACTGGTACAATGAGCAGTTCTTC
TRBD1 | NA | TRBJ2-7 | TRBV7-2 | CASSLLGQAIYEQYF | TGTGCCAGCAGCTTACTGGGACAGGCCATTTACGAGCAGTACTTC
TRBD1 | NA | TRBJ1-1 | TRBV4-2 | CASSQYVSGGEFGTEAFF | TGTGCCAGCAGCCAGTACGTATCAGGGGGCGAATTTGGCACTGAAGCTTTCTTT
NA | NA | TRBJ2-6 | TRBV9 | CASSVELWQAGANVLTF | TGTGCCAGCAGCGTAGAATTATGGCAGGCCGGGGCCAACGTCCTGACTTTC
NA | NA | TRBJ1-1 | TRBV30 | CAWSVPGGPVRF | TGTGCCTGGAGTGTACCGGGGGGGCCCGTCCGCTTT
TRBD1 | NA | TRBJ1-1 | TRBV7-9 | CASSSTSRGWTNTEAFF | TGTGCCAGCAGCTCGACGTCCAGGGGGTGGACGAACACTGAAGCTTTCTTT
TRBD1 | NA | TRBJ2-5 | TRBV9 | CASSAGGTGTGGPSVRETQYF | TGTGCCAGCAGCGCAGGGGGAACGGGGACAGGGGGCCCATCGGTAAGGGAGACCCAGTACTTC
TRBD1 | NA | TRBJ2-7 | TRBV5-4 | CASSARTGGSYEQYF | TGTGCCAGCAGCGCCCGGACAGGGGGGTCCTACGAGCAGTACTTC
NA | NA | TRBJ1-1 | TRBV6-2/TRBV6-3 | CASSYFRETEAFF | TGTGCCAGCAGTTATTTCCGGGAAACTGAAGCTTTCTTT
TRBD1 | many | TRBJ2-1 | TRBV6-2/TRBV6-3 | CASSYSTHGTGVHNEQFF | TGTGCCAGCAGTTACTCGACCCACGGGACAGGGGTCCACAATGAGCAGTTCTTC
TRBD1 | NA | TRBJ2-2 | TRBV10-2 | CASIRGTGANTGELFF | TGCGCCAGCATTCGAGGGACAGGTGCGAACACCGGGGAGCTGTTTTTT
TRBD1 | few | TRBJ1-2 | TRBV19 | CASSLQGGNYGYTF | TGTGCCAGTAGTCTACAGGGGGGCAACTATGGCTACACCTTC
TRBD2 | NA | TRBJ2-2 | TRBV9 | CASSVDGGANTGELFF | TGTGCCAGCAGCGTAGATGGGGGGGCGAACACCGGGGAGCTGTTTTTT
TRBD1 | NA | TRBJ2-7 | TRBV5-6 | CASSPSGTGRYEQYF | TGTGCCAGCAGCCCCAGCGGGACAGGGCGCTACGAGCAGTACTTC
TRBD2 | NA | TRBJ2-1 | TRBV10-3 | CAISESRERGGVNEQFF | TGTGCCATCAGTGAGTCGAGGGAGCGGGGGGGTGTAAATGAGCAGTTCTTC
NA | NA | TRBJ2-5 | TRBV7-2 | CASSINRGWKETQYF | TGTGCCAGCAGCATCAATCGGGGGTGGAAGGAGACCCAGTACTTC
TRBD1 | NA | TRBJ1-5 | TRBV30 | CAWRTGNNNQPQHF | TGTGCATGGCGGACAGGGAATAACAATCAGCCCCAGCATTTT
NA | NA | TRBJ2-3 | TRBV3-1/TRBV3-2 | CASSHGLPPADTQYF | TGTGCCAGCAGCCATGGACTACCCCCGGCAGATACGCAGTATTTT
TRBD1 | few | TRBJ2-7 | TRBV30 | CAWGTVLYYEQYF | TGTGCCTGGGGGACAGTCCTCTACTACGAGCAGTACTTC
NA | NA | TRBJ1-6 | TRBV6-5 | CASRRQSTGESPLHF | TGTGCCAGCAGGAGACAGTCGACCGGAGAATCACCCCTCCACTTT
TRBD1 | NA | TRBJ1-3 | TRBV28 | CASTVAGTGPTSGNTIYF | TGTGCCAGCACCGTCGCCGGGACAGGGCCTACATCTGGAAACACCATATATTTT
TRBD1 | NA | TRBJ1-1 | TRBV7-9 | CASSSFMTGKTEAFF | TGTGCCAGCAGCTCCTTCATGACAGGGAAAACTGAAGCTTTCTTT
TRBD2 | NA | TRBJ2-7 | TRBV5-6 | CASSSARVGGASYEQYF | TGTGCCAGCAGCTCCGCAAGGGTCGGGGGGGCCTCCTACGAGCAGTACTTC
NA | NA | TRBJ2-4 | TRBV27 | CASSHRDAGTKNIQYF | TGTGCCAGCAGCCACCGCGATGCAGGGACCAAAAACATTCAGTACTTC
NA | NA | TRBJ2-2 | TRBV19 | CASSPGGTIAGELFF | TGTGCCAGTAGTCCCGGAGGGACGATCGCCGGGGAGCTGTTTTTT
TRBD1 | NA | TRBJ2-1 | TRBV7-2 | CASSTDRGYRYEQFF | TGTGCCAGCAGCACGGACAGGGGGTATCGATATGAGCAGTTCTTC
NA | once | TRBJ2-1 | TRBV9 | CASSVQVMSYNEQFF | TGTGCCAGCAGCGTTCAGGTTATGTCCTACAATGAGCAGTTCTTC
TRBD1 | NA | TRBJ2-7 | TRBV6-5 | CASSYGTGREQYF | TGTGCCAGCAGTTATGGGACAGGGCGGGAGCAGTACTTC
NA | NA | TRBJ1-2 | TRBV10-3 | CAISGRLEGYTF | TGTGCCATCAGTGGCCGACTGGAGGGCTACACCTTC
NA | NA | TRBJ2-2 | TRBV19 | CASRPTGNTGELFF | TGTGCCAGTAGACCGACAGGGAACACCGGGGAGCTGTTTTTT
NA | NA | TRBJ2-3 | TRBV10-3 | CAISGSPALETDTQYF | TGTGCCATCAGCGGTTCCCCAGCCTTGGAGACAGATACGCAGTATTTT
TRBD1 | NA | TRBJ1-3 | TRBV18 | CASSPGTASSGNTIYF | TGTGCCAGCTCACCAGGGACAGCAAGCTCTGGAAACACCATATATTTT
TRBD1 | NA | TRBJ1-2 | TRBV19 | CASSIEVGGRGYTF | TGTGCCAGTAGTATTGAAGTAGGGGGCCGGGGCTACACCTTC
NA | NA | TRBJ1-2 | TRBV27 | CASSLFGRGGRFYGYTF | TGTGCCAGCAGTTTATTCGGGCGGGGAGGGAGATTTTATGGCTACACCTTC
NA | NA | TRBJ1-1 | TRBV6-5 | CASSYRGAEAFF | TGTGCCAGCAGTTACAGAGGCGCTGAAGCTTTCTTT
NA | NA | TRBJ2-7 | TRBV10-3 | CAISLGGGYEQYF | TGTGCCATCAGCCTGGGAGGGGGCTACGAGCAGTACTTC
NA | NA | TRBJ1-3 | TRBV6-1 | CASSVNRVPPGNTIYF | TGTGCCAGCAGTGTTAACAGGGTACCACCTGGAAACACCATATATTTT
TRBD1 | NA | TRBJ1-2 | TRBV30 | CAWSYGTGAAGYTF | TGTGCCTGGAGTTATGGGACAGGGGCTGCTGGCTACACCTTC
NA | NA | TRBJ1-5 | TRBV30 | CAWSSGGSNQPQHF | TGTGCCTGGAGTTCGGGGGGTAGCAATCAGCCCCAGCATTTT
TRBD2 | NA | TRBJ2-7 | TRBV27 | CASSFLGLAGGPSYEQYF | TGTGCCAGCAGTTTCCTCGGACTAGCGGGAGGGCCTTCCTACGAGCAGTACTTC
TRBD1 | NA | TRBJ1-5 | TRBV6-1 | CASSEGRGPRGNQPQHF | TGTGCCAGCAGTGAAGGTAGGGGGCCAAGGGGCAATCAGCCCCAGCATTTT
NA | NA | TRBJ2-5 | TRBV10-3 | CATRRQVRETQYF | TGTGCCACCAGAAGGCAGGTTCGAGAGACCCAGTACTTC